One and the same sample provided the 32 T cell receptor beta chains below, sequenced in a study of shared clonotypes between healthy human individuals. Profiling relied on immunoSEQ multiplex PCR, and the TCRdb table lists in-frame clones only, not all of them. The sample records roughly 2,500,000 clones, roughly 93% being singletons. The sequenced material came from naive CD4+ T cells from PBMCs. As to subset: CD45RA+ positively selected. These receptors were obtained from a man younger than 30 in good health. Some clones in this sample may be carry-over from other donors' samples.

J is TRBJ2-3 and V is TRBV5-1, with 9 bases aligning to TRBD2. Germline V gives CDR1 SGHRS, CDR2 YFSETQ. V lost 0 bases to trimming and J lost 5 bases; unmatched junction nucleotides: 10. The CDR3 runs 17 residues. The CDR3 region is CASSLVPQREVQDTQYF. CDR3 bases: TGCGCCAGCAGCTTGGTCCCCCAGCGGGAGGTTCAAGATACGCAGTATTTT.

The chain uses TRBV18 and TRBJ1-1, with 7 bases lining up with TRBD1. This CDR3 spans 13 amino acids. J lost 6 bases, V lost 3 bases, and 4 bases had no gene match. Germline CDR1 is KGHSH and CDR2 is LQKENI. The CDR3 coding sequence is TGTGCCAGCTCACCGGGACAGACGGCTGAAGCTTTCTTT. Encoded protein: CASSPGQTAEAFF.

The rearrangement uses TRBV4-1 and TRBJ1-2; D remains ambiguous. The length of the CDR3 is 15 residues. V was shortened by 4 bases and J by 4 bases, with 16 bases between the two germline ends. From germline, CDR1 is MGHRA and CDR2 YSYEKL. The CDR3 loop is CASSPAGSRSYGYTF. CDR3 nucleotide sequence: TGCGCCAGCAGCCCAGCCGGTAGCAGGAGCTATGGCTACACCTTC.

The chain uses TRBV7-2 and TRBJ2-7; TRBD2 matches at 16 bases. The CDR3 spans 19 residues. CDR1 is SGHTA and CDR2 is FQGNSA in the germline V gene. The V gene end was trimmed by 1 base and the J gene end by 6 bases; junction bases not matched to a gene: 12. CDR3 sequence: CASSLVGGLAGGPDVEQYF. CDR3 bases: TGTGCCAGCAGCTTAGTGGGGGGACTAGCGGGAGGGCCGGATGTCGAGCAGTACTTC.

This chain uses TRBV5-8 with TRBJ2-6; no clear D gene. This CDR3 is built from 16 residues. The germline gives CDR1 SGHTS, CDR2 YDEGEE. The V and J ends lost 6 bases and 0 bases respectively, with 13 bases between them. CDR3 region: CASTIRASSGANVLTF. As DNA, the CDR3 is TGTGCCAGCACCATAAGGGCCAGCTCTGGGGCCAACGTCCTGACTTTC.

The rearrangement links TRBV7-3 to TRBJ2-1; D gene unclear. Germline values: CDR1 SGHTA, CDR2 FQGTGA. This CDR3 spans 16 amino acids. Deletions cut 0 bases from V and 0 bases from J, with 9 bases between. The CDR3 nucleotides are TGTGCCAGCAGCTTAACCGGACCCGGCTCCTACAATGAGCAGTTCTTC. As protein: CASSLTGPGSYNEQFF.

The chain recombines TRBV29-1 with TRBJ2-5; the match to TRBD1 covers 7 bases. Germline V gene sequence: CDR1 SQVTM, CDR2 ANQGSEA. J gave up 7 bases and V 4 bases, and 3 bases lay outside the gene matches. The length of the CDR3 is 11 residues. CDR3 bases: TGCAGCGTTGGACAGGGCGGGACCCAGTACTTC. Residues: CSVGQGGTQYF.

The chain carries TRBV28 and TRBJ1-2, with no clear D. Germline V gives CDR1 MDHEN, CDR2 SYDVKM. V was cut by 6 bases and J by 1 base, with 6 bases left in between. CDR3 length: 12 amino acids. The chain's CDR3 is CASRVRNYGYTF. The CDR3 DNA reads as TGTGCCAGCAGGGTCCGTAACTATGGCTACACCTTC.

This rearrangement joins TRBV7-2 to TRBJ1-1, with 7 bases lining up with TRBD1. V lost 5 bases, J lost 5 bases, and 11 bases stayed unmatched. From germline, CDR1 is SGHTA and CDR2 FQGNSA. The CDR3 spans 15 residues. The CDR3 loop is CASSPQTGLGTEAFF. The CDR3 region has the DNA TGTGCCAGCAGCCCTCAGACAGGGCTCGGTACTGAAGCTTTCTTT. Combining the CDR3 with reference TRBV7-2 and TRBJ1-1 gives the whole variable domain GAGVSQSPSNKVTEKGKDVELRCDPISGHTALYWYRQSLGQGLEFLIYFQGNSAPDKSGLPSDRFSAERTGGSVSTLTIQRTQQEDSAVYLCASSPQTGLGTEAFFGQGTRLTVV.

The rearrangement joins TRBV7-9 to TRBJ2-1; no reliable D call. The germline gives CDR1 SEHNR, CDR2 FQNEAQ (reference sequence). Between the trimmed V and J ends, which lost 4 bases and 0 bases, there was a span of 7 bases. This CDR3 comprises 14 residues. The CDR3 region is CASSSISSYNEQFF. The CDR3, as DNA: TGTGCCAGCAGCTCGATAAGCTCCTACAATGAGCAGTTCTTC.

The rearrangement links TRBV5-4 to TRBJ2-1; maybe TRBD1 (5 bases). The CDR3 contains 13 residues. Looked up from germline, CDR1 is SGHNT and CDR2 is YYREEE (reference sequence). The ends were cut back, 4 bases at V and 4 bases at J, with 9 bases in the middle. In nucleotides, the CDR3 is TGTGCCAGCAGCGCCAGGGTTTACAATGAGCAGTTCTTC. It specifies CASSARVYNEQFF.

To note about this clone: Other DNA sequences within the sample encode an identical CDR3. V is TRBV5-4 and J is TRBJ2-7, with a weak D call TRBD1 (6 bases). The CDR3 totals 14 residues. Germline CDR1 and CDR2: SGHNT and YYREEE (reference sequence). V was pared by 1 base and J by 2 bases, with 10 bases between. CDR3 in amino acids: CASSLRQGTYEQYF. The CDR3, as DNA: TGTGCCAGCAGCTTGCGGCAGGGGACCTACGAGCAGTACTTC.

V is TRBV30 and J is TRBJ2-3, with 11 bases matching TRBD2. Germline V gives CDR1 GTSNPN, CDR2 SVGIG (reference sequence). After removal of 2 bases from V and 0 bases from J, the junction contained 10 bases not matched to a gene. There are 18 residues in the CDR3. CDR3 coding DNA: TGTGCCTGGAGTCTATATAGCGGGAGGGCCCCAAGCACAGATACGCAGTATTTT. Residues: CAWSLYSGRAPSTDTQYF.

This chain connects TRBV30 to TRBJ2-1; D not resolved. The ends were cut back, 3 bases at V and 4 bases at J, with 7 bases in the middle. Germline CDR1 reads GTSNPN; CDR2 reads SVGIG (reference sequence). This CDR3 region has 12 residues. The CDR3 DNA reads TGTGCCTGGAGGCCGGGTTACAATGAGCAGTTCTTC. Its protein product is CAWRPGYNEQFF.

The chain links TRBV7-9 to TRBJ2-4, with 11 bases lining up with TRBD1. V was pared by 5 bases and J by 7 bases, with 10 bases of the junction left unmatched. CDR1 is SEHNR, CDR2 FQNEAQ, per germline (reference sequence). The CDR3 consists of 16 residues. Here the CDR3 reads CASSPDRGPFRNIQYF. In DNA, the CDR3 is TGTGCCAGCAGCCCGGACAGGGGGCCATTCCGTAACATTCAGTACTTC.

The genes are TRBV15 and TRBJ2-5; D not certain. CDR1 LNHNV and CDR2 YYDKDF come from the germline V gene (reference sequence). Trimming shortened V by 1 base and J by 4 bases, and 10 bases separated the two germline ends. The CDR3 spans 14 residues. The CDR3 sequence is CATSRAPFRETQYF. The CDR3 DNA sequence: TGTGCCACCAGCAGAGCCCCCTTTCGAGAGACCCAGTACTTC.

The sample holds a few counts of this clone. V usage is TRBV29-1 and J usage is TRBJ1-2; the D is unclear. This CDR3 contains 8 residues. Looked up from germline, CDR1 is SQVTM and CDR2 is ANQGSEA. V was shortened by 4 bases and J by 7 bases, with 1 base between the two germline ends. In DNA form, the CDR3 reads TGCAGCGTTGCTGGCTACACCTTC. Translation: CSVAGYTF.

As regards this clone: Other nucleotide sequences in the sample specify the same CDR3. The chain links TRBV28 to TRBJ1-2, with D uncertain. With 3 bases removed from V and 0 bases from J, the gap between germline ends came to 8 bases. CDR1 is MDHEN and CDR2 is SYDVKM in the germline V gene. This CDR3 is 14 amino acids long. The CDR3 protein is CASSFLGSNYGYTF. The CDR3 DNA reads TGTGCCAGCAGTTTCCTGGGTTCTAACTATGGCTACACCTTC.

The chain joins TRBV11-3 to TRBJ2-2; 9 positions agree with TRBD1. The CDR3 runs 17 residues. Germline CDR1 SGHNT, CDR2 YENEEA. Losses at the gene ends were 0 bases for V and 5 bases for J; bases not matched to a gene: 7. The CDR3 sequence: CASSLDRYRGRTGELFF. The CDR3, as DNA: TGTGCCAGCAGCTTAGATCGATACAGGGGGCGTACCGGGGAGCTGTTTTTT.

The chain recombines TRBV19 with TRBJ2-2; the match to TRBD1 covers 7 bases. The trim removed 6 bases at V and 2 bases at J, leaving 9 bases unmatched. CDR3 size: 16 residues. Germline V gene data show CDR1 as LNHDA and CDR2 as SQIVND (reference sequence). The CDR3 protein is CASRTGRQGNTGELFF. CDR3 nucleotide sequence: TGTGCCAGTAGAACGGGGAGACAGGGCAACACCGGGGAGCTGTTTTTT.

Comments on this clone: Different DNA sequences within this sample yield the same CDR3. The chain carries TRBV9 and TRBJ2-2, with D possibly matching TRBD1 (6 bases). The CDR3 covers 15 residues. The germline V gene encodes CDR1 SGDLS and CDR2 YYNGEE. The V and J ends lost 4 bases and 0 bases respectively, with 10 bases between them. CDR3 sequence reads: CASSTRTANTGELFF. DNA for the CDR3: TGTGCCAGCAGCACCAGGACAGCGAACACCGGGGAGCTGTTTTTT.

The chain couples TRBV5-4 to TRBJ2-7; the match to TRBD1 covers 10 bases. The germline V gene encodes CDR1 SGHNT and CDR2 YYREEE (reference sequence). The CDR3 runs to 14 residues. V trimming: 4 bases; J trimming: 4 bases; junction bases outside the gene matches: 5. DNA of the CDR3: TGTGCCAGCAGCAATCGACAGGGGGCTTACGAGCAGTACTTC. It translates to CASSNRQGAYEQYF.

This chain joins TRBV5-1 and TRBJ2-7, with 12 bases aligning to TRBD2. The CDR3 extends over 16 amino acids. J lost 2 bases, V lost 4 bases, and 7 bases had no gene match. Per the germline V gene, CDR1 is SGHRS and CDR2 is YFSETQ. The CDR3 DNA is TGCGCCAGCAGCCCTGGACTAGCGGGGAACACCTACGAGCAGTACTTC. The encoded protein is CASSPGLAGNTYEQYF.

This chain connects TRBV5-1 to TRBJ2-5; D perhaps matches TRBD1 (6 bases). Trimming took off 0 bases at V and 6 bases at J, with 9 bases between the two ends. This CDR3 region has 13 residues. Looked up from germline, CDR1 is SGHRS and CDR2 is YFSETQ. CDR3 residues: CASSLEGGQTQYF. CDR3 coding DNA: TGCGCCAGCAGCTTGGAAGGGGGACAGACCCAGTACTTC.

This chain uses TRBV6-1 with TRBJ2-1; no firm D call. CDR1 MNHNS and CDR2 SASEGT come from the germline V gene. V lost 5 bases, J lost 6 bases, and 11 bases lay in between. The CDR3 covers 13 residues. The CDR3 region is CASSHPNPNEQFF. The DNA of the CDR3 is TGTGCCAGCAGTCATCCTAACCCCAATGAGCAGTTCTTC.

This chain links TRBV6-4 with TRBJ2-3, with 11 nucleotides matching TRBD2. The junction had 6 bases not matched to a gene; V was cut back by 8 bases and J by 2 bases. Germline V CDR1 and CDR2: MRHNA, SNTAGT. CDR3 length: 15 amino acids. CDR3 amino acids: CASRYSGRATDTQYF. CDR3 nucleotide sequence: TGTGCCAGCCGCTATAGCGGGAGGGCCACAGATACGCAGTATTTT.

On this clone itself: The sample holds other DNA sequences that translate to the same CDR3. Here the CDR3 reads CASSVGLHNEQFF. The CDR3 DNA reads as TGTGCCAGCAGCGTAGGGTTACACAATGAGCAGTTCTTC. V gene TRBV9 combines with J gene TRBJ2-1; D remains ambiguous. Per the germline V gene, CDR1 is SGDLS and CDR2 is YYNGEE. With 0 bases removed from V and 5 bases from J, the gap between germline ends came to 6 bases. CDR3 size: 13 residues.

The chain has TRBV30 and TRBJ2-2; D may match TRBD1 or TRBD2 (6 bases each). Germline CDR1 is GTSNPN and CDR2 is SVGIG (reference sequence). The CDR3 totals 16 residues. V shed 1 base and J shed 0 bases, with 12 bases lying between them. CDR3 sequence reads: CAWSEGGGANTGELFF. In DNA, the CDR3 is TGTGCCTGGAGTGAGGGGGGCGGAGCGAACACCGGGGAGCTGTTTTTT.

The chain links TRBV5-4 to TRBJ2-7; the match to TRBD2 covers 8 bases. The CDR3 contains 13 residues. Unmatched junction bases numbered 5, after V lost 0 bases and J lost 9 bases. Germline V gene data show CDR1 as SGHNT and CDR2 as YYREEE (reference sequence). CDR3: CASSLESGGRQYF. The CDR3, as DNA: TGTGCCAGCAGCTTGGAGTCGGGGGGGAGGCAGTACTTC.

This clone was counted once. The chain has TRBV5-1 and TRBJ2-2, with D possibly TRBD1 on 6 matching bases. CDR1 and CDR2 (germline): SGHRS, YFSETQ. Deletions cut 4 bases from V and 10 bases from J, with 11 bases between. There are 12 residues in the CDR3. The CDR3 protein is CASSRDTEELFF. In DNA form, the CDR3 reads TGCGCCAGCAGCCGGGACACGGAGGAGCTGTTTTTT.

This CDR3 reads CASSPSLETGEQFF. The CDR3 DNA is TGTGCCAGCTCACCAAGTTTGGAAACAGGCGAGCAGTTCTTC. The chain is built from TRBV18 and TRBJ2-1, with D perhaps matching TRBD1 (5 bases). V lost 2 bases and J lost 10, with 15 bases in between. Germline V lookup: CDR1 KGHSH, CDR2 LQKENI. The CDR3 sequence is 14 residues long.

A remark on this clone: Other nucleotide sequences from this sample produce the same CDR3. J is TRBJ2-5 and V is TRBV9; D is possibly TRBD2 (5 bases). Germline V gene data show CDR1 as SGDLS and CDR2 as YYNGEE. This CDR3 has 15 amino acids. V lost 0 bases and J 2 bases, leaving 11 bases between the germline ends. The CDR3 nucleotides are TGTGCCAGCAGCGTAGGGGCGGGTACTCAAGAGACCCAGTACTTC. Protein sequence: CASSVGAGTQETQYF.